One T cell receptor beta chain is described in this entry. This record belongs to a study of T-cell memory formation after mild COVID-19. In TCRdb, the 5' RACE reads were re-called with MiXCR into one record per CDR3 protein. Of around 400,000 distinct CDR3 sequences listed, around 24% were seen once; the top ten hold 8.5% to 9%. The CDR3 extends over 15 amino acids. Unmatched junction bases numbered 7, after V lost 5 bases and J lost 1 base. The TCR originated in an adult woman who had mild COVID-19 (a few samples of this study predate the infection). Cell type and time point are not known. Sequenced: PBMCs or a T cell subset sorted from them (not recorded which). The rearrangement uses TRBV12-3 or TRBV12-4 and TRBJ1-1; 7 bases line up with TRBD1. Here the CDR3 DNA reads TGTGCCAGCAGTCAGGACAGGACGCCGAACACTGAAGCTTTCTTT. This encodes CASSQDRTPNTEAFF.